These 17 T cell receptor beta chains share one sample of origin, sequenced in a study of post-analysis software for immune sequencing data. TCR beta cDNA libraries included unique molecular identifiers. TCRdb called the PCR reads again in MiXCR, with one record for every CDR3 protein. The table lists 150,000 to 200,000 distinct CDR3 sequences, around 36% of them singletons. The sample here was blood, taken after autologous hematopoietic stem cell transplantation. These TCRs come from a girl between 5 and 17 years old with multiple sclerosis.

The chain links TRBV3-1 to TRBJ1-2; no clear D gene. Per germline, CDR1 LGHDT and CDR2 YNNKEL (reference sequence). The CDR3 is 14 amino acids. Trimming removed 4 bases from V and 8 bases from J, with 17 bases in between. The CDR3: CASSPGWAGLGYTF. CDR3 DNA sequence: TGTGCCAGCAGCCCCGGATGGGCAGGTTTAGGCTACACCTTC.

At least ten counts were recorded for this clonotype. V and J are TRBV30 and TRBJ1-6, with 7 bases matching TRBD1. CDR3 length: 14 amino acids. V lost 2 bases to trimming and J lost 10 bases; unmatched junction nucleotides: 8. The germline CDR1 and CDR2 sequences are GTSNPN and SVGIG (reference sequence). The CDR3 loop is CAWSRGQGDSPLHF. DNA of the CDR3: TGTGCCTGGAGTAGGGGTCAGGGGGACTCACCCCTCCACTTT.

The V and J genes are TRBV12-3 or TRBV12-4 and TRBJ1-1; D gene uncertain. The CDR3 is 14 amino acids. V was cut by 1 base and J by 0 bases, with 6 bases left in between. The CDR3 region is CASSLGALNTEAFF. DNA for the CDR3: TGTGCCAGCAGTTTAGGGGCCCTGAACACTGAAGCTTTCTTT.

This clonotype was counted many times. The V and J genes are TRBV7-8 and TRBJ2-1; TRBD1 matches 8 bases. V trimming: 5 bases; J trimming: 0 bases; junction bases outside the gene matches: 9. In germline, CDR1 is SGHVS, CDR2 FQNEAQ. The CDR3 runs 17 residues. This CDR3 is CASSMMDRASSYNEQFF. CDR3 sequence (DNA): TGTGCCAGCAGCATGATGGACAGGGCGAGCTCCTACAATGAGCAGTTCTTC.

This clonotype is a singleton in its sample. One end of the junction fails to match germline, which may point to a read error. The chain employs TRBV7-9 and TRBJ2-5, with D perhaps TRBD2 (5 bases). The CDR3 spans 13 residues. Germline V gene data show CDR1 as SEHNR and CDR2 as FQNEAQ (reference sequence). The CDR3 here is CSSSLSGEETQYF. As DNA, the CDR3 is TGTTCCAGCAGCTTATCCGGGGAAGAGACCCAGTACTTC. The full variable domain, completed using reference TRBV7-9 and TRBJ2-5, is DTGVSQNPRHKITKRGQNVTFRCDPISEHNRLYWYRQTLGQGPEFLTYFQNEAQLEKSRLLSDRFSAERPKGSFSTLEIQRTEQGDSAMYLCSSSLSGEETQYFGPGTRLLVL.

Details on this clonotype: Just one base apart from a much larger clone, this may be a read error. This rearrangement joins TRBV12-3 or TRBV12-4 to TRBJ2-7; D tentatively reads TRBD1 or TRBD2 (7 bases each). The J call may not be correct, given that the DNA end is closer to TRBJ2-5. CDR3 length equals 14 residues. CDR3 coding DNA: TGTGCCAGCGGCCTACGCAGGGGGGGAGAGACCCAGTACTTC. This gives the protein CASGLRRGGETQYF.

In this sample, this clonotype turned up many times. In DNA, the CDR3 is TGTGCCAGCAGCGGGAGGCTAGCGGACAATGAGCAGTTCTTC. Protein product: CASSGRLADNEQFF. V and J are TRBV6-1 and TRBJ2-1; the match to TRBD2 covers 7 bases. The CDR3 is made up of 14 amino acids. V trimming: 6 bases; J trimming: 5 bases; junction bases outside the gene matches: 7. Germline assignment: CDR1 MNHNS and CDR2 SASEGT.

The chain uses TRBV29-1 and TRBJ2-3; unclear D gene. The V gene lost 0 bases and the J gene lost 3 bases, with 7 bases spanning the gap. CDR1 SQVTM and CDR2 ANQGSEA come from the germline V gene. The CDR3 totals 13 residues. DNA for the CDR3: TGCAGCGTTGAAGATGGAAAGACAGATACGCAGTATTTT. This sequence encodes CSVEDGKTDTQYF.

This chain uses TRBV12-3 or TRBV12-4 with TRBJ1-1, with D tentatively TRBD1 (5 bases). Between the trimmed V and J ends, which lost 6 bases and 1 base, there was a span of 12 bases. This CDR3 contains 14 residues. CDR3 sequence (DNA): TGTGCCAGCAGGAAGGGGTCTGAGAACACTGAAGCTTTCTTT. Translated, it gives CASRKGSENTEAFF.

This clonotype was seen more than once but under ten times. The CDR3 DNA is TGCGCCAGCAGCTTTGGAGGGAGGCTGAATGAGCAGTTCTTC. Protein: CASSFGGRLNEQFF. The chain has TRBV5-1 and TRBJ2-1, with a weak D call TRBD2 (6 bases). The CDR3 covers 14 residues. Per germline, CDR1 SGHRS and CDR2 YFSETQ. The V gene lost 2 bases and the J gene lost 7 bases, with 13 bases spanning the gap.

This clonotype was detected only a few times. This chain links TRBV20-1 with TRBJ1-5; TRBD1 matches 8 bases. Germline CDR1 and CDR2: DFQATT and SNEGSKA (reference sequence). V dropped 3 bases and J dropped 5; count of bases not matched to a gene: 9. The CDR3 is 15 amino acids. The chain's CDR3 is CSASAAGGQYQPQHF. CDR3 coding DNA: TGCAGTGCTAGTGCGGCAGGGGGCCAATATCAGCCCCAGCATTTT.

This clonotype was counted only a few times. The chain employs TRBV28 and TRBJ1-5; no clear D. Germline V gene lookup returns CDR1 MDHEN and CDR2 SYDVKM. The CDR3 extends over 14 amino acids. V dropped 4 bases and J dropped 5 bases, with 12 bases sitting between them. Here the CDR3 reads CASSYRARYQPQHF. CDR3 sequence (DNA): TGTGCCAGCAGTTATAGGGCAAGATATCAGCCCCAGCATTTT. Supplemented by reference TRBV28 and TRBJ1-5, the full variable domain reads DVKVTQSSRYLVKRTGEKVFLECVQDMDHENMFWYRQDPGLGLRLIYFSYDVKMKEKGDIPEGYSVSREKKERFSLILESASTNQTSMYLCASSYRARYQPQHFGDGTRLSIL.

The CDR3 sequence is CASSFLAGGEQYF. Here the CDR3 DNA reads TGTGCCAGCAGCTTTTTAGCGGGGGGCGAGCAGTACTTC. The rearrangement uses TRBV7-9 and TRBJ2-7; TRBD2 aligns across 10 bases. The trim removed 3 bases at V and 6 bases at J, leaving 2 bases unmatched. This CDR3 region has 13 residues. Germline V gives CDR1 SEHNR, CDR2 FQNEAQ (reference sequence).

This clonotype was seen a few times. The chain links TRBV29-1 to TRBJ2-7; possible D gene TRBD1, 8 bases. Germline assignment: CDR1 SQVTM and CDR2 ANQGSEA. The ends were cut back, 7 bases at V and 0 bases at J, with 19 bases in the middle. This CDR3 has 15 amino acids. This CDR3 is CSASGTGSLSYEQYF. CDR3 sequence (DNA): TGCAGCGCAAGCGGGACAGGAAGCCTCTCCTACGAGCAGTACTTC.

Points on this clonotype: One junction end disagrees with the germline gene, perhaps due to a read error. The V gene is TRBV6-2 or TRBV6-3, the J gene TRBJ2-3, with 8 bases aligning to TRBD1. CDR1 MNHEY and CDR2 SVGEGT come from the germline V gene. The CDR3 is 15 amino acids. As DNA, the CDR3 is TGTGCCAACAGTTGCAGGGACAGGAGCACAGATACGCAGTATTTT. Translating it yields CANSCRDRSTDTQYF.

This clonotype showed up just a few times. The CDR3 is CASSLGAGLIGGETQYF. In nucleotides, the CDR3 is TGTGCCAGCAGTTTGGGAGCGGGTCTAATAGGGGGAGAGACCCAGTACTTC. The chain joins TRBV12-3 or TRBV12-4 to TRBJ2-5; D assignment may be TRBD1 or TRBD2 (6 bases each). This CDR3 is built from 17 residues. V lost 3 bases and J lost 4, with 21 bases in between.

The CDR3, as DNA: TGTGCCACCAGTGATCCCGGGCCCCATGGAGATACGCAGTATTTT. It encodes CATSDPGPHGDTQYF. The rearrangement joins TRBV24-1 to TRBJ2-3; D is ambiguous. Germline assignment: CDR1 KGHDR and CDR2 SFDVKD. V lost 3 bases, J lost 5 bases, and 14 bases lay in between. CDR3 size: 15 residues.